These T cell receptor beta chains were read from a single sample in a study of CD8+CD57+ T cells in acquired aplastic anemia. TCRdb independently ran MiXCR on the reads; one entry per CDR3 protein. Seen here are some 190,000 distinct CDR3 sequences, approximately 49% observed once, and the top ten hold 2.5% to 3.5%. Sequenced input: sorted CD4+, CD8+, or CD8+CD57+ T cells (not recorded which) from PBMCs. The source of these receptors is a human donor in good health. Both conserved end residues are part of each CDR3. A D gene is named only where the DNA matches it firmly. Not every row has a clone size; where given, it reads once, few, many or a size class.

TRBV19	-	13	many	TRBJ1-6	TGTGCCAGTACCGACTCCGTTGGTTCACCCCTCCACTTT	CASTDSVGSPLHF
TRBV7-2	TRBD1	15	many	TRBJ1-4	TGTGCCAGCAGCGCCGGGGACAGGTTTAATGAAAAACTGTTTTTT	CASSAGDRFNEKLFF
TRBV2	-	12	-	TRBJ2-7	TGTGCCAGCAGTGCAAGTCTCTACGAGCAGTACTTC	CASSASLYEQYF
TRBV5-1	-	13	many	TRBJ1-2	TGCGCCAGCAGCCTCGGGGGAATCGATGGCTACACCTTC	CASSLGGIDGYTF
TRBV2	TRBD2	15	-	TRBJ2-1	TGTGCCACCAGTGACTGGGGACTAGCGGGAAATGAGCAGTTCTTC	CATSDWGLAGNEQFF
TRBV7-2	-	13	-	TRBJ2-7	TGTGCCAGCAGCTTAAGGGGGGCCACCGAGCAGTACTTC	CASSLRGATEQYF
TRBV24-1	-	13	-	TRBJ2-7	TGTGCCACCAGTGCAACAGGGTCCTACGAGCAGTACTTC	CATSATGSYEQYF
TRBV10-3	-	16	-	TRBJ2-2	TGTGCCAGCAGTTTGGGCAGGGCAGTCGGCACCGGGGAGCTGTTTTTT	CASSLGRAVGTGELFF
TRBV30	-	12	-	TRBJ1-2	TGTGCCTGGAGTGTTCTACCCTATGGCTACACCTTC	CAWSVLPYGYTF
TRBV3-1	-	14	-	TRBJ2-7	TGTGCCAGCAGCCAGGACCTAAGCTCCTACGAGCAGTACTTC	CASSQDLSSYEQYF
TRBV7-8	-	11	few	TRBJ1-3	TGTGCCAGTACAGAGGGAAACACCATATATTTT	CASTEGNTIYF
TRBV4-3	-	14	many	TRBJ2-7	TGCGCCAGCAGCCAAGATTTACAAGCCTACGAGCAGTACTTC	CASSQDLQAYEQYF
TRBV7-3	TRBD1	15	-	TRBJ2-7	TGTGCCAGCAGCTTAGGGACAGGCTCATTCTACGAGCAGTACTTC	CASSLGTGSFYEQYF
TRBV20-1	-	16	-	TRBJ2-3	TGCAGTGCTAGCGAGTGGGCGGGAACTAGCACAGATACGCAGTATTTT	CSASEWAGTSTDTQYF
TRBV10-3	-	13	few	TRBJ2-1	TGTGCCACGACCGGGACCCAGGGCAATGAGCAGTTCTTC	CATTGTQGNEQFF
TRBV5-5	TRBD1	15	-	TRBJ1-4	TGTGTCAGCAGCCCTTGGACAGGGTCGGGGGAAAAACTGTTTTTT	CVSSPWTGSGEKLFF
TRBV12-5	TRBD2	16	-	TRBJ2-5	TGTGCTAGTGGTTTAAGGGTAGCGGGAGGGAAAGAGACCCAGTACTTC	CASGLRVAGGKETQYF
TRBV25-1	-	13	-	TRBJ1-6	TGTGCCAGCAGTGATGTAGTGGGCTCACCCCTCCACTTT	CASSDVVGSPLHF
TRBV5-1	-	14	-	TRBJ2-7	TGCGCCAGCACCCAGGGCATGGGGCCTTACGAGCAGTACTTC	CASTQGMGPYEQYF
TRBV12-3/TRBV12-4	-	14	-	TRBJ1-1	TGTGCCAGCAGTACCGGGACATCGAACACTGAAGCTTTCTTT	CASSTGTSNTEAFF
TRBV19	TRBD1	11	-	TRBJ1-2	TGTGCCAGTAGGAGGACAGGGGGCTACACCTTC	CASRRTGGYTF
TRBV6-1	-	13	few	TRBJ2-4	TGTGCCAGTCTCCAGGTATCCCAAAACATTCAGTACTTC	CASLQVSQNIQYF
TRBV10-1	-	15	-	TRBJ2-2	TGCGCCAGCAGTGAGGTGGTTGCGGGCGCCGGGGAGCTGTTTTTT	CASSEVVAGAGELFF
TRBV24-1	TRBD1	14	-	TRBJ1-1	TGTGCCACCAGTGATGGTGGGACAGGGACTGAAGCTTTCTTT	CATSDGGTGTEAFF
TRBV30	-	13	-	TRBJ1-4	TGTGCCTGGGGGACGGGAACTAATGAAAAACTGTTTTTT	CAWGTGTNEKLFF
TRBV15	-	12	few	TRBJ1-5	TGTGCCACCCGAGACGGGAATCAGCCCCAGCATTTT	CATRDGNQPQHF
TRBV19	-	12	many	TRBJ2-1	TGTGCCAGTACCGCCCGGGGGCCTGAGCAGTTCTTC	CASTARGPEQFF
TRBV13	-	15	-	TRBJ2-7	TGTGCCAGCAGCCCCTTCGACGGCAGCTCCTACGAGCAGTACTTC	CASSPFDGSSYEQYF
TRBV24-1	-	17	-	TRBJ2-5	TGTGCCACCAGTGGCGATCCCGGGACCGCCTTTGGTGAGACCCAGTACTTC	CATSGDPGTAFGETQYF
TRBV7-9	TRBD1	13	-	TRBJ1-2	TGTGCCAGCAGTACAGGGGGGGACTATGGCTACACCTTC	CASSTGGDYGYTF
TRBV19	TRBD1	14	-	TRBJ2-2	TGTGCCAGTAGCTGGACAGGGGGCACCGGGGAGCTGTTTTTT	CASSWTGGTGELFF
TRBV20-1	TRBD1	21	-	TRBJ2-7	TGCAGTGCTAGAGATGGGTCACGAGCACCGGAATGGACAGGGGGCTTATACGAGCAGTACTTC	CSARDGSRAPEWTGGLYEQYF
TRBV15	-	16	few	TRBJ2-7	TGTGCCACCAGCAGAGATAATACAAGGGGTTCCTACGAGCAGTACTTC	CATSRDNTRGSYEQYF
TRBV7-9	-	14	-	TRBJ2-5	TGTGCCAGCAGCTTCGGAGGGGAAGGAAGGACCCAGTACTTC	CASSFGGEGRTQYF
TRBV24-1	-	14	-	TRBJ2-2	TGTGCCACCAGTGATTTGATGTTGGCCGGGGAGCTGTTTTTT	CATSDLMLAGELFF
TRBV7-9	-	12	once	TRBJ1-1	TGTGCCAGCAGCCCTTGGGGTACTGAAGCTTTCTTT	CASSPWGTEAFF
TRBV15	TRBD2	15	-	TRBJ2-3	TGTGCCACCTCTGACGGACTAGCGTTAGCAGATACGCAGTATTTT	CATSDGLALADTQYF
TRBV7-3	-	14	many	TRBJ1-2	TGTGCCAGCAGCTTAGGCTCAAACAACTATGGCTACACCTTC	CASSLGSNNYGYTF
TRBV7-8	-	12	-	TRBJ2-7	TGTGCCAGCAGCTTGGACCCACCTCGACAGTACTTC	CASSLDPPRQYF
TRBV10-2	-	14	once	TRBJ1-5	TGCGCCAGCAGTCCGGGAAGGAGCAATCAGCCCCAGCATTTT	CASSPGRSNQPQHF
TRBV12-3/TRBV12-4	-	14	many	TRBJ1-1	TGTGCCAGCACCAGCATGGTTTTGAACACTGAAGCTTTCTTT	CASTSMVLNTEAFF
TRBV10-3	TRBD2	13	-	TRBJ2-3	TGTGCCATCAGTGCGGGACTAGCAGATACGCAGTATTTT	CAISAGLADTQYF
TRBV20-1	-	11	-	TRBJ1-2	TGCAGTAACTCGGGGGATCGGGGCTACACCTTC	CSNSGDRGYTF
TRBV5-4	-	14	many	TRBJ1-6	TGTGCCAGCAGCTTGGTGGGAGAAGGCTCACCCCTCCACTTT	CASSLVGEGSPLHF
TRBV20-1	-	11	-	TRBJ2-7	TGCAGCGCGGGGAGCTCCTACGAGCAGTACTTC	CSAGSSYEQYF
TRBV20-1	-	12	-	TRBJ2-7	TGCAGTGCTAGCGGTGATCCCTACGAGCAGTACTTC	CSASGDPYEQYF
TRBV11-1	TRBD2	17	-	TRBJ2-1	TGTGCCAGCAGCCTAAAAGGGACTAGCGGGAGTTACAATGAGCAGTTCTTC	CASSLKGTSGSYNEQFF
TRBV2	-	13	many	TRBJ2-7	TGTGCCAGCAGTGTGGGGCTGGGCTACGAGCAGTACTTC	CASSVGLGYEQYF
TRBV10-3	-	13	-	TRBJ2-1	TGTGCCATCGAACCCGGGAATAGCAATGAGCAGTTCTTC	CAIEPGNSNEQFF
TRBV5-1	-	13	many	TRBJ1-2	TGCGCCAGCAGCCCTGGGCTCGGGAGAGGCTACACCTTC	CASSPGLGRGYTF
TRBV11-2	-	14	-	TRBJ2-1	TGTGCCAGCAGCTTAACCGCTCGGGGAGATGAGCAGTTATTC	CASSLTARGDEQLF
TRBV29-1	TRBD1	12	-	TRBJ2-7	TGCGGCGTTGAGGACAGGGACTACGAGCAGTACTTC	CGVEDRDYEQYF